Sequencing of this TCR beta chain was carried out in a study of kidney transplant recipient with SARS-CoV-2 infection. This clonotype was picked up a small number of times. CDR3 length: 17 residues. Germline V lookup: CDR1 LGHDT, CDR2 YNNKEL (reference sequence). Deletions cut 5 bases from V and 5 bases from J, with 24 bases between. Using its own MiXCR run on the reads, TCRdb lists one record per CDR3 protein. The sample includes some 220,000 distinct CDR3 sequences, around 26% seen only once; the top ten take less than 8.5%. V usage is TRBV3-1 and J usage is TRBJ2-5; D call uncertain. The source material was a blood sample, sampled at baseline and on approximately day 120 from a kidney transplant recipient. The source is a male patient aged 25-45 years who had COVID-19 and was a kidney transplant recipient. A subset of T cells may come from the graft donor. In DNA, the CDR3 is TGTGCCAGCAGCATCCATGGTCCCATTTCTTTCTCTGAGACCCAGTACTTC. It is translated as CASSIHGPISFSETQYF.